A selection of T cell receptor beta chains follows, all from one sample in a study of T cell repertoires in cytomegalovirus infection. From the reads, TCRdb called clonotypes with MiXCR, one entry per CDR3 protein. This table holds about 330,000 distinct CDR3 sequences, 8% to 9.5% found once. Input material: PBMCs. These receptors all stem from a human donor in good health (CMV status not recorded). Some clones in this sample may be carry-over from other donors' samples. The CDR3 runs from the conserved cysteine through the conserved F or W. The D gene is left open where the match is weak. Clone size is stated in some rows and not others, as once, few, many or a class when expanded.

J gene: TRBJ2-1
D gene: .
V gene: TRBV2
CDR3 length: 10
clone size: few
CDR3 protein: CASSGRVQFF
CDR3 DNA: TGTGCCAGCAGCGGACGGGTGCAGTTCTTC

J gene: TRBJ1-1
D gene: .
V gene: TRBV7-9
CDR3 length: 17
clone size: many
CDR3 protein: CASSLALSGDPNTEAFF
CDR3 DNA: TGTGCCAGCAGCTTAGCGCTTTCGGGGGACCCGAACACTGAAGCTTTCTTT

J gene: TRBJ2-5
D gene: .
V gene: TRBV20-1
CDR3 length: 10
clone size: few
CDR3 protein: CRLSAETQYF
CDR3 DNA: TGCAGGCTTTCTGCGGAGACCCAGTACTTC

J gene: TRBJ1-1
D gene: TRBD1
V gene: TRBV27
CDR3 length: 15
clone size: .
CDR3 protein: CASSISRQGGTEAFF
CDR3 DNA: TGTGCCAGCAGTATCAGCCGACAGGGTGGAACTGAAGCTTTCTTT

J gene: TRBJ2-1
D gene: .
V gene: TRBV28
CDR3 length: 12
clone size: few
CDR3 protein: CASSLYYNEQFF
CDR3 DNA: TGTGCCAGCAGTTTATATTACAATGAGCAGTTCTTC

J gene: TRBJ2-1
D gene: TRBD2
V gene: TRBV6-2/TRBV6-3
CDR3 length: 17
clone size: .
CDR3 protein: CASSYDSGVSSYNEQFF
CDR3 DNA: TGTGCCAGCAGTTACGATAGCGGGGTAAGCTCCTACAATGAGCAGTTCTTC

J gene: TRBJ1-4
D gene: .
V gene: TRBV2
CDR3 length: 17
clone size: .
CDR3 protein: CASSEAEWIGENEKLFF
CDR3 DNA: TGTGCCAGCAGTGAAGCTGAATGGATAGGTGAGAATGAAAAACTGTTTTTT

J gene: TRBJ1-1
D gene: .
V gene: TRBV12-3/TRBV12-4
CDR3 length: 13
clone size: .
CDR3 protein: CASSLGVGGEAFF
CDR3 DNA: TGTGCCAGCAGTTTAGGAGTAGGGGGAGAAGCTTTCTTT

J gene: TRBJ1-2
D gene: .
V gene: TRBV29-1
CDR3 length: 16
clone size: few
CDR3 protein: CSVEDPGGVYLFAYTF
CDR3 DNA: TGCAGCGTTGAAGATCCGGGAGGGGTCTATCTCTTTGCCTACACCTTC

J gene: TRBJ1-3
D gene: .
V gene: TRBV27
CDR3 length: 14
clone size: many
CDR3 protein: CASSSSSSGNTIYF
CDR3 DNA: TGTGCCAGCAGTTCATCGAGCTCTGGAAACACCATATATTTT

J gene: TRBJ2-1
D gene: TRBD2
V gene: TRBV7-6
CDR3 length: 16
clone size: many
CDR3 protein: CASSLEASGLAESSDF
CDR3 DNA: TGTGCCAGCAGCTTAGAGGCTAGCGGACTAGCGGAGAGTAGCGACTTC

J gene: TRBJ1-4
D gene: .
V gene: TRBV20-1
CDR3 length: 15
clone size: few
CDR3 protein: CSARDSGGVGEKLFF
CDR3 DNA: TGCAGTGCTAGAGATAGCGGGGGCGTGGGTGAAAAACTGTTTTTT

J gene: TRBJ1-5
D gene: .
V gene: TRBV7-2
CDR3 length: 12
clone size: few
CDR3 protein: CASSPSVGPQHF
CDR3 DNA: TGTGCCAGCAGCCCCTCCGTAGGGCCCCAGCATTTT

J gene: TRBJ2-3
D gene: .
V gene: TRBV7-6
CDR3 length: 15
clone size: .
CDR3 protein: CASSLGEGGTDTQYF
CDR3 DNA: TGTGCCAGCAGCTTAGGTGAGGGAGGCACAGATACGCAGTATTTT

J gene: TRBJ2-3
D gene: TRBD2
V gene: TRBV4-3
CDR3 length: 18
clone size: few
CDR3 protein: CASSQDLGTSGATDTQYF
CDR3 DNA: TGCGCCAGCAGCCAAGATCTAGGGACTAGCGGGGCCACAGATACGCAGTATTTT

J gene: TRBJ1-5
D gene: .
V gene: TRBV28
CDR3 length: 13
clone size: many
CDR3 protein: CASSQGGSQPQHF
CDR3 DNA: TGTGCCAGCTCGCAGGGTGGGAGTCAGCCCCAGCATTTT

J gene: TRBJ2-7
D gene: .
V gene: TRBV7-2
CDR3 length: 14
clone size: many
CDR3 protein: CASSLESGEYKQYF
CDR3 DNA: TGTGCCAGCAGCTTAGAGTCGGGGGAGTATAAGCAGTACTTC

J gene: TRBJ2-7
D gene: TRBD2
V gene: TRBV10-3
CDR3 length: 13
clone size: few
CDR3 protein: CATRLAGDHEQYF
CDR3 DNA: TGTGCCACCAGACTAGCGGGGGACCACGAGCAGTACTTC

J gene: TRBJ1-3
D gene: .
V gene: TRBV7-6
CDR3 length: 16
clone size: .
CDR3 protein: CASSSLTVSSGNTIYF
CDR3 DNA: TGTGCCAGCAGCTCCCTCACTGTGAGCTCTGGAAACACCATATATTTT

J gene: TRBJ2-7
D gene: TRBD2
V gene: TRBV7-2
CDR3 length: 16
clone size: .
CDR3 protein: CASSLVGLAGDYEQYF
CDR3 DNA: TGTGCCAGCAGCTTAGTTGGCCTAGCGGGAGACTACGAGCAGTACTTC

J gene: TRBJ1-5
D gene: TRBD1
V gene: TRBV11-2
CDR3 length: 20
clone size: many
CDR3 protein: CASSLNGGRGREDSNQPQHF
CDR3 DNA: TGTGCCAGCAGCTTAAATGGCGGCAGGGGGCGAGAGGATAGCAATCAGCCCCAGCATTTT

J gene: TRBJ2-1
D gene: TRBD2
V gene: TRBV7-2
CDR3 length: 15
clone size: many
CDR3 protein: CASSLGGTNYNEQFF
CDR3 DNA: TGTGCCAGCAGCTTGGGGGGGACTAACTACAATGAGCAGTTCTTC

J gene: TRBJ2-7
D gene: .
V gene: TRBV7-2
CDR3 length: 13
clone size: many
CDR3 protein: CASSLARSYEQYF
CDR3 DNA: TGTGCCAGCAGCTTGGCACGGTCCTACGAGCAGTACTTC

J gene: TRBJ2-2
D gene: TRBD2
V gene: TRBV7-2
CDR3 length: 16
clone size: few
CDR3 protein: CASSPRLAARPGELFF
CDR3 DNA: TGTGCCAGCAGCCCCAGACTAGCGGCCCGTCCCGGGGAGCTGTTTTTT

J gene: TRBJ1-2
D gene: .
V gene: TRBV5-6
CDR3 length: 15
clone size: .
CDR3 protein: CASSLVTGVGGGYTF
CDR3 DNA: TGTGCCAGCAGCTTGGTCACAGGAGTCGGGGGCGGCTACACCTTC

J gene: TRBJ2-5
D gene: TRBD2
V gene: TRBV27
CDR3 length: 16
clone size: few
CDR3 protein: CASSLYLAGPKETQYF
CDR3 DNA: TGTGCCAGCAGTTTATACCTAGCGGGACCTAAAGAGACCCAGTACTTC

J gene: TRBJ1-5
D gene: .
V gene: TRBV6-2/TRBV6-3
CDR3 length: 17
clone size: .
CDR3 protein: CASGFKRGSGNNQPQHF
CDR3 DNA: TGTGCCAGCGGCTTTAAGAGGGGGTCAGGGAACAATCAGCCCCAGCATTTT

J gene: TRBJ1-6
D gene: TRBD1
V gene: TRBV5-4
CDR3 length: 15
clone size: few
CDR3 protein: CASSKDGTGFKALHF
CDR3 DNA: TGTGCCAGCAGCAAGGACGGGACAGGGTTTAAGGCCCTCCACTTT

J gene: TRBJ2-1
D gene: TRBD2
V gene: TRBV12-3/TRBV12-4
CDR3 length: 15
clone size: many
CDR3 protein: CASSLRTSEHNEQFF
CDR3 DNA: TGTGCCAGCAGCCTTCGGACTAGCGAGCACAATGAGCAGTTCTTC

J gene: TRBJ2-3
D gene: .
V gene: TRBV20-1
CDR3 length: 15
clone size: .
CDR3 protein: CSARAGAASTDTQYF
CDR3 DNA: TGCAGTGCTAGGGCGGGGGCGGCTAGCACAGATACGCAGTATTTT

J gene: TRBJ2-3
D gene: .
V gene: TRBV4-3
CDR3 length: 15
clone size: many
CDR3 protein: CASRLNLPRMDTQYF
CDR3 DNA: TGCGCCAGCAGACTCAACCTTCCTCGTATGGATACGCAGTATTTT

J gene: TRBJ1-2
D gene: .
V gene: TRBV20-1
CDR3 length: 13
clone size: few
CDR3 protein: CSARLPGARGYTF
CDR3 DNA: TGCAGTGCTAGGCTTCCAGGGGCGCGGGGCTACACCTTC

J gene: TRBJ2-7
D gene: TRBD2
V gene: TRBV7-2
CDR3 length: 13
clone size: many
CDR3 protein: CASKLAGGGEQYF
CDR3 DNA: TGTGCCAGCAAGCTAGCGGGGGGCGGCGAGCAGTACTTC

J gene: TRBJ2-5
D gene: .
V gene: TRBV7-3
CDR3 length: 15
clone size: many
CDR3 protein: CASSLTLAPRETQYF
CDR3 DNA: TGTGCCAGCAGCTTAACGTTAGCCCCTCGAGAGACCCAGTACTTC

J gene: TRBJ2-3
D gene: TRBD2
V gene: TRBV29-1
CDR3 length: 13
clone size: .
CDR3 protein: CSVEGSGSDTQYF
CDR3 DNA: TGCAGCGTTGAAGGTAGCGGGAGTGATACGCAGTATTTT

J gene: TRBJ2-7
D gene: .
V gene: TRBV12-3/TRBV12-4
CDR3 length: 13
clone size: .
CDR3 protein: CASSFGHSYEQYF
CDR3 DNA: TGTGCCAGCAGTTTCGGACACTCCTACGAGCAGTACTTC

J gene: TRBJ2-5
D gene: .
V gene: TRBV11-2
CDR3 length: 14
clone size: few
CDR3 protein: CASSLDSRVETQYF
CDR3 DNA: TGTGCCAGCAGCTTAGATTCACGTGTAGAGACCCAGTACTTC

J gene: TRBJ2-3
D gene: .
V gene: TRBV20-1
CDR3 length: 14
clone size: .
CDR3 protein: CSAIRDGSTDTQYF
CDR3 DNA: TGCAGTGCCATCCGGGACGGGAGCACAGATACGCAGTATTTT

J gene: TRBJ1-6
D gene: .
V gene: TRBV27
CDR3 length: 14
clone size: few
CDR3 protein: CASRGSAVHSPLHF
CDR3 DNA: TGTGCCAGCAGGGGATCTGCGGTCCATTCACCCCTCCACTTT

J gene: TRBJ1-1
D gene: .
V gene: TRBV24-1
CDR3 length: 16
clone size: .
CDR3 protein: CATSDWPYRLNTEAFF
CDR3 DNA: TGTGCCACCAGTGATTGGCCGTACAGATTGAACACTGAAGCTTTCTTT

J gene: TRBJ1-2
D gene: .
V gene: TRBV25-1
CDR3 length: 14
clone size: few
CDR3 protein: CASSGRPNNYGYTF
CDR3 DNA: TGTGCCAGCAGTGGGAGACCGAATAACTATGGCTACACCTTC